The present entry profiles one TCR beta chain with its context. Its antigen is unidentified. These data are taken from a study of cytomegalovirus exposure and HLA in healthy donors. About the study: The same platform as the roughly 700 first-cohort repertoires was used for the 95 to 150 validation repertoires, a later analysis reported.

The method was immunoSEQ multiplex PCR; TCRdb's version includes in-frame clones alone and lacks a portion of them. The sample has 90,000 to 150,000 clones, approximately 88% seen once. The study's findings and limits: Reports indicated that the classifier achieved high specificity and sensitivity in diagnosing cytomegalovirus status.

V lost 5 bases to trimming and J lost 8 bases; unmatched junction nucleotides: 10. The CDR3 spans 15 residues. The V gene's germline CDR1 is SEHNR and CDR2 FQNEAQ (reference sequence). The chain links TRBV7-9 to TRBJ1-3; TRBD1 matches at 9 bases. The sequence came from a young woman in good health and CMV-seropositive. The sequencing input was PBMCs. The CDR3 nucleotides are TGTGCCAGCAGCGGACCGACAGGGGGAAGGCACACCATATATTTT. This sequence encodes CASSGPTGGRHTIYF. The full variable domain, its missing parts supplied by reference TRBV7-9 and TRBJ1-3, is DTGVSQNPRHKITKRGQNVTFRCDPISEHNRLYWYRQTLGQGPEFLTYFQNEAQLEKSRLLSDRFSAERPKGSFSTLEIQRTEQGDSAMYLCASSGPTGGRHTIYFGEGSWLTVV.